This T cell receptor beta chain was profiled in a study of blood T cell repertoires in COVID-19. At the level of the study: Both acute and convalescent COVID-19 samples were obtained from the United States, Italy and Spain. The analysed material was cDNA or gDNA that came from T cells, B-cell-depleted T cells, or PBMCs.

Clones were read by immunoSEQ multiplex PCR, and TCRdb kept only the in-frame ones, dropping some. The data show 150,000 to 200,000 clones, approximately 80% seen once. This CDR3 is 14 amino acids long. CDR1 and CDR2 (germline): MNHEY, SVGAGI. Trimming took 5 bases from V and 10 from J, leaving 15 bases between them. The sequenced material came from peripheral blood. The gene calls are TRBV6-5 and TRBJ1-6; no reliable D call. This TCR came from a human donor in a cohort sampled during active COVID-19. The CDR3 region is CASSNVGGLSPLHF. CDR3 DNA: TGTGCCAGCAGTAACGTGGGAGGGTTGTCACCCCTCCACTTT.